This T cell receptor beta chain was identified in a study of control samples from healthy donors and cancer patients. Some clones are missing from TCRdb's copy, which holds only in-frame ones; the method was immunoSEQ multiplex PCR. This table holds about 410,000 clones, approximately 90% found once. Germline CDR1 reads LGHNA; CDR2 reads YNFKEQ. Trimming stripped 4 bases from V and 0 bases from J, with 7 bases between. The CDR3 runs to 13 residues. The J gene is TRBJ2-7, the V gene TRBV4-2, with D perhaps TRBD1 (6 bases). Sequenced material: PBMCs. The receptor's source is a man aged 35 to 55 with head and neck cancer. In nucleotides, the CDR3 is TGTGCCAGCAGCCTAGGGGGCTCCTACGAGCAGTACTTC. Amino acids: CASSLGGSYEQYF.